This T cell receptor (beta chain) is drawn from a study of blood T cell repertoires in COVID-19. This CDR3 comprises 13 residues. The germline V gene encodes CDR1 MNHEY and CDR2 SMNVEV (reference sequence). With V trimmed by 6 bases and J by 7 bases, 6 bases remained unmatched. This clone was observed a handful of times. The table came from immunoSEQ multiplex PCR; TCRdb's copy has only in-frame clones and leaves some out. This sample carries some 48,000 clones, approximately 84% of them seen once, and the ten largest clones take approximately 2.4%. The source material was peripheral blood. The chain combines TRBV27 with TRBJ1-5; TRBD1 matches at 7 bases. This TCR derives from a man aged 50 to 59 with acute or convalescent COVID-19. DNA of the CDR3: TGTGCCAGCAGCGAACAGGGGAGGCAGCCCCAGCATTTT. Translating gives CASSEQGRQPQHF.